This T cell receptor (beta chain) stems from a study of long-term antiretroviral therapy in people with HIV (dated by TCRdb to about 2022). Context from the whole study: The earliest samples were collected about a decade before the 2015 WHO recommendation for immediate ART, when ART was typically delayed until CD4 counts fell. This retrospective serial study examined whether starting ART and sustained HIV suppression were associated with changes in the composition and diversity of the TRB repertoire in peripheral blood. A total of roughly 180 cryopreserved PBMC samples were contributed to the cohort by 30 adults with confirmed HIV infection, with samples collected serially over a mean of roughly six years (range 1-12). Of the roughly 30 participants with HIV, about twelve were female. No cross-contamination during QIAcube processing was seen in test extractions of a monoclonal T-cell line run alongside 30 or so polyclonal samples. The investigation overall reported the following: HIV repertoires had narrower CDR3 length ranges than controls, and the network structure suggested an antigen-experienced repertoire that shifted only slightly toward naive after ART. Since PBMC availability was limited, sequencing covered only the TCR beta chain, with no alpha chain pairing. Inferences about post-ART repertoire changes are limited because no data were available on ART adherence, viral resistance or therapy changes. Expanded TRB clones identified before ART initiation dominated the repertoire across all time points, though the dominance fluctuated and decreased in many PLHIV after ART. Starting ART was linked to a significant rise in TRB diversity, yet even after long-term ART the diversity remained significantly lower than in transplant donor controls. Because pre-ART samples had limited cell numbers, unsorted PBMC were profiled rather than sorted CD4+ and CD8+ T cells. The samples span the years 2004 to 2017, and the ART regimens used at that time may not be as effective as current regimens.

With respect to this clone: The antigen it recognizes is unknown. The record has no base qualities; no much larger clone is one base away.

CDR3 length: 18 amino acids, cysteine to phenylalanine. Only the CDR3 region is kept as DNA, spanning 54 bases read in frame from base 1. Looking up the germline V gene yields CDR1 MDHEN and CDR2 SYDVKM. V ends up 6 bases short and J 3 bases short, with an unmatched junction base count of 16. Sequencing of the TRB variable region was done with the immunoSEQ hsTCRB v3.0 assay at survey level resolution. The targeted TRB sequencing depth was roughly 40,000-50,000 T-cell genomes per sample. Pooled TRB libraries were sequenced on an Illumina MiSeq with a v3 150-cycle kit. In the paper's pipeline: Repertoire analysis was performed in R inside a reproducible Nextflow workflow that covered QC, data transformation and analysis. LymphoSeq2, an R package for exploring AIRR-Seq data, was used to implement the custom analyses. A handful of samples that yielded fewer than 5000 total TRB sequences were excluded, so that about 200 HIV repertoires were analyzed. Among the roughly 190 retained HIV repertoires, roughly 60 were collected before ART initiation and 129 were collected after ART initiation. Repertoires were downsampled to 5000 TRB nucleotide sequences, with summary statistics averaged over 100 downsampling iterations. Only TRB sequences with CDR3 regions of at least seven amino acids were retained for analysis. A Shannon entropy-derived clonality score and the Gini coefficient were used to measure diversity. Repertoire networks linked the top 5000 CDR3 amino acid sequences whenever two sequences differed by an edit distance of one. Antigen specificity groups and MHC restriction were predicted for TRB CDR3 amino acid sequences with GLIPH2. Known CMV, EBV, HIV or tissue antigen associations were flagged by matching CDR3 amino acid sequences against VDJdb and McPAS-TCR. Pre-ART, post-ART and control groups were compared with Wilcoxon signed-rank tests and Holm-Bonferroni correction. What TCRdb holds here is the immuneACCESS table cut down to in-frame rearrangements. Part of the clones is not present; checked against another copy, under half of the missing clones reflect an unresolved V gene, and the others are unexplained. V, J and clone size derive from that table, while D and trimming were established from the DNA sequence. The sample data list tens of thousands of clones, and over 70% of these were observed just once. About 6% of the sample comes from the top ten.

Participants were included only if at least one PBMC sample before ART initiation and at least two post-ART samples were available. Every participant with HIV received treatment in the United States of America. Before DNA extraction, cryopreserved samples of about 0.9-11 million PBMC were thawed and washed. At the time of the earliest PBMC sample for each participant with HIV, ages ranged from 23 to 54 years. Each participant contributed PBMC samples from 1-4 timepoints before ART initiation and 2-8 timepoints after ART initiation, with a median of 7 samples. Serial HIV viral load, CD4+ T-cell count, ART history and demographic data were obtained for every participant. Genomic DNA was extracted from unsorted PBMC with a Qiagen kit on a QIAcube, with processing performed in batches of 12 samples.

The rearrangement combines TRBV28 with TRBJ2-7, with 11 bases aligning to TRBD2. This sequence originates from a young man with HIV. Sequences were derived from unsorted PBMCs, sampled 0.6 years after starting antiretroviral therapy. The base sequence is TGTGCCAGCAGCGGCGGGAGGGGGACTAGCGGTTTCCACTACGAGCAGTACTTC. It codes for CASSGGRGTSGFHYEQYF.